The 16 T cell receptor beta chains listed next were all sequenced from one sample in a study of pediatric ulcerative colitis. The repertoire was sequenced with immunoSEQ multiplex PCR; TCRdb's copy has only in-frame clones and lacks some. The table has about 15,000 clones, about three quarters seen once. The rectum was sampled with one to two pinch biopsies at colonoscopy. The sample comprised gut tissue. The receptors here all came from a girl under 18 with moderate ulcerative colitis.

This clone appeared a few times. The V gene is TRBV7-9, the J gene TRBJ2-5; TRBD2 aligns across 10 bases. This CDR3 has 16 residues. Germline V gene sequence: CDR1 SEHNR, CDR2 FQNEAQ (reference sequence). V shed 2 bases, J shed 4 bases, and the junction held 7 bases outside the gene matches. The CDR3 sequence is CASSLTGLAGGETQYF. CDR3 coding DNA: TGTGCCAGCAGCTTAACCGGGTTAGCGGGAGGAGAGACCCAGTACTTC.

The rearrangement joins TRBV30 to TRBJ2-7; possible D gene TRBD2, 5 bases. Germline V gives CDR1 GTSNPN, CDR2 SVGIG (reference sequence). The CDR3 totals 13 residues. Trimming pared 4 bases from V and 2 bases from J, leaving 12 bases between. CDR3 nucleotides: TGTGCCTGGATGGGGAGAGTCACCTACGAGCAGTACTTC. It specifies CAWMGRVTYEQYF.

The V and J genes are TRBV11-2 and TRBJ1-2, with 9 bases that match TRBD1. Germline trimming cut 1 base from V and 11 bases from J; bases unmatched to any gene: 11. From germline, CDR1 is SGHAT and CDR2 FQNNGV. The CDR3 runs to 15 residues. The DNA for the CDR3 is TGTGCCAGCAGCTTAGGAGGAGGGACAGGGAAGCTATACACCTTC. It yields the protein CASSLGGGTGKLYTF.

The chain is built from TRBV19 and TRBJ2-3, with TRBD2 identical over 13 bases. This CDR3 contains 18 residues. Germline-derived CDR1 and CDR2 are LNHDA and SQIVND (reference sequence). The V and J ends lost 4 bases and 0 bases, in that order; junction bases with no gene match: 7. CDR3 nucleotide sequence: TGTGCCAGTAGTAAGGGACTAGCGGGGATGATTAGCACAGATACGCAGTATTTT. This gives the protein CASSKGLAGMISTDTQYF.

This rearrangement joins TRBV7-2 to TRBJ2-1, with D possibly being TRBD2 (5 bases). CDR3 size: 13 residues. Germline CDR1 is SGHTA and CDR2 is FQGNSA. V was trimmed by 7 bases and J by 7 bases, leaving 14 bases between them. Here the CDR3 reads CASNEPGGNEQFF. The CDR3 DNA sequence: TGTGCCAGCAACGAACCAGGAGGTAATGAGCAGTTCTTC.

In nucleotides, the CDR3 is TGTGCCAGCAGCCAAAGCCGGACCTACCTTCTCCCCGGGGAGCTGTTTTTT. Translation: CASSQSRTYLLPGELFF. This chain uses TRBV11-2 with TRBJ2-2; no definite D call. This CDR3 comprises 17 residues. Germline lookup yields CDR1 SGHAT and CDR2 FQNNGV. V lost 5 bases and J 6 bases, leaving 22 bases between the germline ends.

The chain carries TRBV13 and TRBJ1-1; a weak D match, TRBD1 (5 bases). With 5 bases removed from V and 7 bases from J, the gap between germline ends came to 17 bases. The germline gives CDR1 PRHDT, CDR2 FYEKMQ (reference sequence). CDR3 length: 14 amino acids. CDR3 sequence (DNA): TGTGCCAGCAGCCCTAGCAGGGTGTTAAATGAAGCTTTCTTT. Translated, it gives CASSPSRVLNEAFF.

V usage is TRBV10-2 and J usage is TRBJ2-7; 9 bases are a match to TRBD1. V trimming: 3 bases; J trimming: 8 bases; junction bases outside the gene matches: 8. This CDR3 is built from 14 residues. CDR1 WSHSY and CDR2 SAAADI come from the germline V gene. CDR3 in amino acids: CASSDSGTGPKQYF. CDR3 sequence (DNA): TGCGCCAGCAGTGACTCCGGGACAGGGCCTAAGCAGTACTTC.

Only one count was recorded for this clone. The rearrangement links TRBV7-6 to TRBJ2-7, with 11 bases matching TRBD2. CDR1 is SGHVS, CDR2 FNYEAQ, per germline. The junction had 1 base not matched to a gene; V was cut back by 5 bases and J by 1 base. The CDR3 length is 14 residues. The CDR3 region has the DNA TGTGCCAGCAGCAGGACTAGCGGGTCCTACGAGCAGTACTTC. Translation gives CASSRTSGSYEQYF.

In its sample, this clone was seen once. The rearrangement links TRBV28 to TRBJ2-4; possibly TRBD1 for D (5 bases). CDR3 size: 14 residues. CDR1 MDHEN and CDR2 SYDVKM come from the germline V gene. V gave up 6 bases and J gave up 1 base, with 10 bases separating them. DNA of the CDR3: TGTGCCAGCAGCGAAGGGGTGGCCAAAAACATTCAGTACTTC. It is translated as CASSEGVAKNIQYF.

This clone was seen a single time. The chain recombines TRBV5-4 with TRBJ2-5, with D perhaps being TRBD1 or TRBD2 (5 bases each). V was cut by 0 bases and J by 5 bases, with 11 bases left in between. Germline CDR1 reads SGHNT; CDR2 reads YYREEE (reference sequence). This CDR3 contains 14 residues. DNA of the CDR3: TGTGCCAGCAGCTTGGGGCAGGGAGTGGAGACCCAGTACTTC. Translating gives CASSLGQGVETQYF. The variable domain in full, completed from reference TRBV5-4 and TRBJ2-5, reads ETGVTQSPTHLIKTRGQQVTLRCSSQSGHNTVSWYQQALGQGPQFIFQYYREEENGRGNFPPRFSGLQFPNYSSELNVNALELDDSALYLCASSLGQGVETQYFGPGTRLLVL.

The CDR3 reads CASSVATSGRLGGELFF. In DNA form, the CDR3 reads TGTGCCAGCAGCGTAGCTACGAGCGGGAGGTTAGGCGGGGAGCTGTTTTTT. This rearrangement joins TRBV9 to TRBJ2-2; 9 bases map to TRBD2. CDR1 and CDR2 from the germline V gene are SGDLS and YYNGEE. Trimming took 0 bases from V and 7 from J; bases not matched to a gene: 10. The CDR3 length is 17 residues.

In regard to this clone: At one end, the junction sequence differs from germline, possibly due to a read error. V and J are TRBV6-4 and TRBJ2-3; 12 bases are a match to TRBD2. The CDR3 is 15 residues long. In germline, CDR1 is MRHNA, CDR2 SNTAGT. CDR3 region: CAGSDSSGGADTQYF. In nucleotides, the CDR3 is TGTGCCGGCAGTGACTCTAGCGGGGGGGCAGATACGCAGTATTTT.

CDR3 residues: CSVRWDRKGEQYF. CDR3 in DNA: TGCAGCGTGAGGTGGGACAGGAAGGGGGAGCAGTACTTC. The J gene is TRBJ2-7, the V gene TRBV29-1, with 8 bases fitting TRBD1. The CDR3 runs 13 residues. The junction had 11 bases not matched to a gene; V was cut back by 6 bases and J by 7 bases. CDR1 SQVTM and CDR2 ANQGSEA come from the germline V gene.

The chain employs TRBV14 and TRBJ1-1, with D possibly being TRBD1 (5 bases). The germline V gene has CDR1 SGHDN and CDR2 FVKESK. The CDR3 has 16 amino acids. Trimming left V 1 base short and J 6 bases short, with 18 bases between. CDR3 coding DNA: TGTGCCAGCAGCCAAGCTATGCGGGACTATTTGCCTGAAGCTTTCTTT. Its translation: CASSQAMRDYLPEAFF.

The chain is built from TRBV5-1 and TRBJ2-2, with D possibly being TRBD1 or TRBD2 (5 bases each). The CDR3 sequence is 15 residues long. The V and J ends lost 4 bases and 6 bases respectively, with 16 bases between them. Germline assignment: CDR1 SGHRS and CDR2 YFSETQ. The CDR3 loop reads CASSPTGTGAGELFF. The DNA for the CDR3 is TGCGCCAGCAGCCCCACCGGGACCGGGGCCGGGGAGCTGTTTTTT.